A selection of T cell receptor beta chains follows, all from one sample in a study of T-cell memory formation after mild COVID-19. From the 5' RACE reads, TCRdb called clonotypes with MiXCR, one entry per CDR3 protein. The sample includes a few hundred thousand distinct CDR3 sequences, around 8% of them seen just once. Material: PBMCs or a T cell subset sorted from them (not recorded which). All receptors derive from a young man who had mild COVID-19 (a few samples of this study predate the infection). Cell type and time point are not known. The CDR3 runs from the conserved cysteine through the conserved F or W. The D gene is left open where the match is weak. Not all rows give a size; the values are once, few, many and, for expanded clones, a class.

v_call	clone_size	j_call	d_call	cdr3_length	cdr3_aa	cdr3_nt
TRBV7-6	NA	TRBJ1-1	NA	15	CASSLTGEMNTEAFF	TGTGCCAGCAGCTTAACGGGAGAGATGAACACTGAAGCTTTCTTT
TRBV19	NA	TRBJ2-5	NA	13	CASRGAGQETQYF	TGTGCCAGTAGAGGGGCAGGGCAAGAGACCCAGTACTTC
TRBV4-3	NA	TRBJ1-2	TRBD1	15	CASSPLQGADYGYTF	TGCGCCAGCAGCCCTCTACAGGGGGCAGACTATGGCTACACCTTC
TRBV5-1	NA	TRBJ2-3	TRBD2	15	CASSLRAGGEDTQYF	TGCGCCAGCAGCCTACGAGCGGGGGGGGAGGATACGCAGTATTTT
TRBV7-2	NA	TRBJ1-1	NA	12	CASGAARTEAFF	TGTGCCAGCGGGGCGGCCAGAACTGAAGCTTTCTTT
TRBV6-5	few	TRBJ2-5	NA	14	CASSPFRGWETQYF	TGTGCCAGCAGCCCCTTTCGGGGGTGGGAGACCCAGTACTTC
TRBV4-3	NA	TRBJ2-1	TRBD2	16	CASSPMGLEVGNEQFF	TGCGCCAGCAGCCCTATGGGACTAGAGGTGGGCAATGAGCAGTTCTTC
TRBV5-8	many	TRBJ1-1	NA	14	CASSLLGVGTEAFF	TGTGCCAGCAGCCTGCTGGGGGTGGGGACTGAAGCTTTCTTT
TRBV2	NA	TRBJ1-4	NA	14	CASSDTGVREKLFF	TGTGCCAGCAGTGATACGGGGGTCCGGGAAAAACTGTTTTTT
TRBV11-2	many	TRBJ2-3	NA	13	CASSLAPGDTQYF	TGTGCCAGCAGCTTAGCCCCAGGGGATACGCAGTATTTT
TRBV7-2	NA	TRBJ1-4	TRBD1	15	CASSGQGLLREKLFF	TGTGCCAGCAGCGGACAGGGCCTCCTACGTGAAAAACTGTTTTTT
TRBV12-3/TRBV12-4	NA	TRBJ2-3	NA	12	CASSRYSDTQYF	TGTGCCAGCAGTCGGTACTCAGATACGCAGTATTTT
TRBV9	NA	TRBJ2-5	NA	15	CASSDGPLYQETQYF	TGTGCCAGCAGTGACGGACCGTTGTACCAAGAGACCCAGTACTTC
TRBV7-9	few	TRBJ1-4	NA	16	CASSSVLGIHGEKLFF	TGTGCCAGCAGCTCAGTTCTGGGGATTCACGGTGAAAAACTGTTTTTT
TRBV10-3	NA	TRBJ2-7	NA	15	CAISEIRDGLYEQYF	TGTGCCATCAGTGAAATCAGGGATGGGCTCTACGAGCAGTACTTC
TRBV6-2/TRBV6-3	many	TRBJ1-1	NA	13	CAGHRDGNTEAFF	TGTGCCGGACACCGGGACGGGAACACTGAAGCTTTCTTT
TRBV6-2/TRBV6-3	few	TRBJ1-1	NA	14	CASSYFTRGTEAFF	TGTGCCAGCAGTTACTTCACTCGGGGAACTGAAGCTTTCTTT
TRBV6-5	NA	TRBJ2-2	TRBD1	16	CASSRNPGQETGELFF	TGTGCCAGCAGTCGAAACCCGGGACAGGAGACCGGGGAGCTGTTTTTT
TRBV7-9	many	TRBJ2-1	TRBD2	15	CASSLVRAGADEQFF	TGTGCCAGCAGCTTAGTACGAGCGGGGGCCGATGAGCAGTTCTTC
TRBV6-5	NA	TRBJ1-1	NA	15	CASSSTGFGNTEAFF	TGTGCCAGCAGTTCTACAGGGTTTGGGAACACTGAAGCTTTCTTT
TRBV7-3	few	TRBJ2-5	NA	15	CASSSGSGLKETQYF	TGTGCCAGCAGCTCTGGGAGCGGGTTGAAAGAGACCCAGTACTTC
TRBV5-1	NA	TRBJ2-7	NA	15	CASSVNVDRSYEQYF	TGCGCCAGCAGCGTGAACGTCGACCGGTCCTACGAGCAGTACTTC
TRBV28	NA	TRBJ2-1	TRBD2	16	CASSLQTSGSYNEQFF	TGTGCCAGCAGTTTACAGACTAGCGGGAGCTACAATGAGCAGTTCTTC
TRBV5-6	NA	TRBJ1-2	NA	12	CASSSTESGYTF	TGTGCCAGCAGCTCGACGGAGTCTGGCTACACCTTC
TRBV4-2	NA	TRBJ2-1	NA	17	CASSQDWVSSSYNEQFF	TGTGCCAGCAGCCAAGATTGGGTTAGCTCCTCCTACAATGAGCAGTTCTTC
TRBV7-6	NA	TRBJ2-7	NA	16	CASSSLTGPSSYEQYF	TGTGCCAGCAGCTCCCTGACAGGACCCAGCTCCTACGAGCAGTACTTC
TRBV2	few	TRBJ2-7	NA	14	CASQTPRGAREQYF	TGTGCCAGCCAGACCCCCCGGGGGGCGAGGGAGCAGTACTTC
TRBV6-6	few	TRBJ1-2	TRBD1	16	CASSPRTGTGIYGYTF	TGTGCCAGCAGTCCCCGTACAGGGACAGGTATCTATGGCTACACCTTC
TRBV27	few	TRBJ1-1	NA	15	CASSSTAILNTEAFF	TGTGCCAGCAGCTCGACAGCTATACTGAACACTGAAGCTTTCTTT
TRBV12-3/TRBV12-4	few	TRBJ2-1	NA	14	CASSLSLSGSYVFF	TGTGCCAGCAGTTTAAGCCTTTCCGGGAGCTATGTTTTCTTC
TRBV6-5	NA	TRBJ2-6	NA	18	CASSYTGPTFPGANVLTF	TGTGCCAGCAGTTACACAGGGCCTACCTTCCCTGGGGCCAACGTCCTGACTTTC
TRBV6-5	few	TRBJ1-5	NA	14	CASSPRGRNQPQHF	TGTGCCAGCAGCCCCCGGGGTCGCAATCAGCCCCAGCATTTT
TRBV11-2	few	TRBJ2-1	TRBD2	16	CASSLAPSGGASEQFF	TGTGCCAGCAGCTTGGCCCCTAGCGGGGGGGCCTCTGAGCAGTTCTTC
TRBV6-5	few	TRBJ2-1	TRBD1	12	CASSTDRGEQFF	TGTGCCAGCAGCACGGACAGGGGGGAGCAGTTCTTC
TRBV12-3/TRBV12-4	many	TRBJ1-2	NA	19	CASSFSAPGADGGFNGYTF	TGTGCCAGCAGTTTCTCAGCTCCGGGGGCTGACGGGGGTTTTAATGGCTACACCTTC
TRBV2	NA	TRBJ2-5	TRBD1	13	CAGRQGGSETQYF	TGTGCCGGTAGACAGGGGGGGTCGGAGACCCAGTACTTC